These 20 T cell receptor beta chains originate from one sample sequenced in a study of blood T cell repertoires in COVID-19. TCRdb's copy holds only in-frame clones and misses some; the assay was immunoSEQ multiplex PCR. The sample consists of about 200,000 clones, about 84% of them appearing once. The sequencing input was PBMCs or T cells enriched from blood (not recorded which). These receptors all stem from a man aged 40-49 years with acute COVID-19.

The gene calls are TRBV19 and TRBJ1-1; D perhaps matches TRBD1 (6 bases). There are 13 residues in the CDR3. The V gene's germline CDR1 is LNHDA and CDR2 SQIVND (reference sequence). The V end lost 7 bases, the J end lost 4 bases, and 13 bases lay between the germline ends. The CDR3 spells CASIPSRGTEAFF. CDR3 nucleotides: TGTGCCAGTATACCGAGCAGGGGCACTGAAGCTTTCTTT.

The rearrangement links TRBV10-3 to TRBJ1-5; 8 nucleotides agree with TRBD1. With 6 bases clipped from V and 7 bases from J, the junction kept 11 bases outside the gene matches. Germline assignment: CDR1 ENHRY and CDR2 SYGVKD. This CDR3 has 15 amino acids. The CDR3 protein is CAISEQGAGGQPQHF. CDR3 in DNA: TGTGCCATCAGCGAGCAGGGGGCCGGCGGGCAGCCCCAGCATTTT.

The V call is TRBV7-2, the J call TRBJ2-3; tentative D call: TRBD2 (6 bases). From germline, CDR1 is SGHTA and CDR2 FQGNSA. This CDR3 comprises 14 residues. Trimming cost V 5 bases and J 2 bases, with 11 bases left between them. The CDR3 is CASSLSGFTDTQYF. CDR3 bases: TGTGCCAGCAGCCTTAGCGGATTCACAGATACGCAGTATTTT. Full variable domain (missing parts from reference TRBV7-2 and TRBJ2-3): GAGVSQSPSNKVTEKGKDVELRCDPISGHTALYWYRQSLGQGLEFLIYFQGNSAPDKSGLPSDRFSAERTGGSVSTLTIQRTQQEDSAVYLCASSLSGFTDTQYFGPGTRLTVL.

Here the CDR3 reads CASGRTTGTVNLLAYEQYF. The DNA of the CDR3 is TGTGCTAGTGGCCGCACCACCGGGACAGTTAATTTGCTGGCCTACGAGCAGTACTTC. The chain joins TRBV12-5 to TRBJ2-7; 7 nucleotides match TRBD1. V lost 6 bases to trimming and J lost 2 bases; unmatched junction nucleotides: 22. Germline loops: CDR1 LGHNT, CDR2 FRNRAP. CDR3 length: 19 residues.

V gene TRBV15 combines with J gene TRBJ2-2, with D possibly TRBD2 on 7 matching bases. The V end was cut by 0 bases, the J end by 2 bases, with 13 bases between. The CDR3 contains 17 residues. CDR1 is LNHNV and CDR2 is YYDKDF in the germline V gene (reference sequence). The CDR3 sequence is CATSRDIGGANTGELFF. The CDR3 nucleotides are TGTGCCACCAGCAGAGATATAGGGGGGGCTAACACCGGGGAGCTGTTTTTT.

In this sample, this clone turned up a few times. The chain combines TRBV9 with TRBJ1-2; 7 bases line up with TRBD1. The length of the CDR3 is 16 residues. The junction had 10 bases not matched to a gene; V was cut back by 3 bases and J by 2 bases. Germline V lookup: CDR1 SGDLS, CDR2 YYNGEE. CDR3 in amino acids: CASSERPGQQNYGYTF. The CDR3 nucleotides are TGTGCCAGCAGCGAGAGGCCGGGACAGCAGAACTATGGCTACACCTTC.

V usage is TRBV27 and J usage is TRBJ1-3; D gene ambiguous. The CDR3 runs 13 residues. The V and J ends lost 6 bases and 0 bases respectively, with 6 bases between them. Germline V gene sequence: CDR1 MNHEY, CDR2 SMNVEV (reference sequence). CDR3 bases: TGTGCCAGCAGCCTAAGCTCTGGAAACACCATATATTTT. Protein product: CASSLSSGNTIYF.

This rearrangement joins TRBV7-8 to TRBJ2-1; D not certain. With 2 bases removed from V and 1 base from J, the gap between germline ends came to 9 bases. CDR3 length: 15 residues. The germline gives CDR1 SGHVS, CDR2 FQNEAQ. The CDR3 sequence: CASSLLVQSYNEQFF. Here the CDR3 DNA reads TGTGCCAGCAGCTTATTGGTACAGTCCTACAATGAGCAGTTCTTC.

The gene calls are TRBV2 and TRBJ2-3, with D maybe TRBD2 (5 bases). Germline values: CDR1 SNHLY, CDR2 FYNNEI. The CDR3 is 12 amino acids. V was shortened by 7 bases and J by 3 bases, with 8 bases between the two germline ends. Written as DNA, the CDR3 is TGTGCCAGCATAACTAGAACAGATACGCAGTATTTT. Translated: CASITRTDTQYF.

The CDR3: CASSELGTGNGYTF. The CDR3 DNA reads TGTGCCAGCAGTGAATTAGGGACAGGGAATGGCTACACCTTC. The chain carries TRBV27 and TRBJ1-2; 9 positions agree with TRBD1. Losses at the gene ends were 5 bases for V and 6 bases for J; bases not matched to a gene: 7. This CDR3 region has 14 residues. Germline lookup yields CDR1 MNHEY and CDR2 SMNVEV (reference sequence).

The CDR3 region is CASSHREIRDSEAFF. The CDR3 DNA reads as TGTGCCAGCAGCCACAGGGAAATACGGGACTCTGAAGCTTTCTTT. The chain recombines TRBV3-1 (or the pseudogene TRBV3-2) with TRBJ1-1; tentative D call: TRBD1 (5 bases). CDR1 LGHDT and CDR2 YNNKEL come from the germline V gene (reference sequence). The CDR3 is made up of 15 amino acids. V was pared by 3 bases and J by 6 bases, with 17 bases between.

V gene TRBV24-1 combines with J gene TRBJ2-3, with TRBD2 matching over 10 bases. Germline loops: CDR1 KGHDR, CDR2 SFDVKD. V was pared by 4 bases and J by 6 bases, with 9 bases of the junction left unmatched. CDR3 size: 16 residues. The CDR3 region has the DNA TGTGCCACCAGTGAATATATAGCGGGAGGAAGGGATACGCAGTATTTT. Translating gives CATSEYIAGGRDTQYF.

The chain is built from TRBV28 and TRBJ2-7, with 7 positions matching TRBD2. V trimming: 4 bases; J trimming: 4 bases; junction bases outside the gene matches: 4. CDR3 length equals 13 residues. Germline-derived CDR1 and CDR2 are MDHEN and SYDVKM. Here the CDR3 DNA reads TGTGCCAGCAGTTCCCGGACTAGTTACGAGCAGTACTTC. The encoded protein is CASSSRTSYEQYF.

The CDR3 DNA reads as TGTGCCAGCAGCAAACGAGCCATTGGGCAAAATGAGCAGTTCTTC. Its protein product is CASSKRAIGQNEQFF. The V and J genes are TRBV2 and TRBJ2-1; no firm D call. V was trimmed by 6 bases and J by 7 bases, leaving 19 bases between them. CDR3 length: 15 amino acids. Germline CDR1 reads SNHLY; CDR2 reads FYNNEI.

This chain joins TRBV5-3 and TRBJ1-4; 9 bases are a match to TRBD1. TRBV5-3 falls under the ORF class, with uncertain function. Unmatched junction bases numbered 7, after V lost 2 bases and J lost 8 bases. CDR3 length: 15 residues. The DNA of the CDR3 is TGTGCCAGAAGCTTACCGGGACAGGGTCGGGAAAAACTGTTTTTT. It yields the protein CARSLPGQGREKLFF.

The chain uses TRBV27 and TRBJ2-7; maybe TRBD1 (6 bases). The CDR3 has 13 amino acids. The germline V gene encodes CDR1 MNHEY and CDR2 SMNVEV (reference sequence). With 6 bases removed from V and 1 base from J, the gap between germline ends came to 10 bases. The CDR3 region is CASRGQRSYEQYF. As DNA, the CDR3 is TGTGCCAGCAGAGGACAGAGATCCTACGAGCAGTACTTC.

V gene TRBV5-6 combines with J gene TRBJ1-1, with TRBD1 identical over 7 bases. The CDR3 contains 14 residues. The germline V gene has CDR1 SGHDT and CDR2 YYEEEE. With 5 bases clipped from V and 2 bases from J, the junction kept 6 bases outside the gene matches. The CDR3 nucleotides read TGTGCCAGCAGTAGGACAGGCGAAAACACTGAAGCTTTCTTT. Translating it yields CASSRTGENTEAFF.

The chain couples TRBV11-2 to TRBJ2-3; D is possibly TRBD2 (6 bases). The germline gives CDR1 SGHAT, CDR2 FQNNGV. Trimming shortened V by 4 bases and J by 2 bases, and 13 bases separated the two germline ends. This CDR3 comprises 15 residues. CDR3 nucleotide sequence: TGTGCCAGCAGCTACCGGCAGCGGGCCACAGATACGCAGTATTTT. Amino acids: CASSYRQRATDTQYF.

The chain combines TRBV7-9 with TRBJ2-2; D is ambiguous. The V gene lost 6 bases and the J gene lost 7 bases, with 12 bases spanning the gap. Germline V gene data show CDR1 as SEHNR and CDR2 as FQNEAQ (reference sequence). This CDR3 is built from 13 residues. The CDR3 loop reads CASRIFTDGELFF. DNA for the CDR3: TGTGCCAGCAGGATATTCACAGACGGGGAGCTGTTTTTT.

This clone has just one count. The genes are TRBV5-1 and TRBJ1-4; perhaps TRBD1 as D (5 bases). The CDR3 contains 15 residues. Looked up from germline, CDR1 is SGHRS and CDR2 is YFSETQ. V was pared by 4 bases and J by 6 bases, with 16 bases between. The CDR3 is CASSTLASGDEKLFF. The CDR3 DNA is TGCGCCAGCAGCACGTTGGCCTCGGGGGATGAAAAACTGTTTTTT.